This TCR beta chain was documented in a study of blood T cell repertoires in COVID-19. The wider study: The United States, Italy and Spain supplied acute and convalescent COVID-19 samples. PBMCs, B-cell-depleted T cells, or T cells provided the cDNA or gDNA that made up the material.

Original processing methods: Reference gene primer amplification yielded estimated nucleated cell counts. Profiling relied on immunoSEQ multiplex PCR, and the TCRdb table lists in-frame clones only, not all of them. The V and J calls and clone size were taken over from that table, and D and trimming were inferred from the DNA. The profile shows tens of thousands of clones, 82% of them singletons. With 4 bases clipped from V and 3 bases from J, the junction kept 6 bases outside the gene matches. This CDR3 has 15 amino acids. CDR1 is SGHRS and CDR2 is YFSETQ in the germline V gene. V and J are TRBV5-1 and TRBJ2-1; 8 positions agree with TRBD1. Sequencing was done on a sample of peripheral blood. The receptor was isolated from a man aged 35 to 55 with acute or convalescent COVID-19. CDR3: CASSLLGQGYNEQFF. The CDR3 DNA follows: TGCGCCAGCAGCCTCCTAGGACAGGGCTACAATGAGCAGTTCTTC.